These 31 T cell receptor beta chains were all obtained from the same sample, sequenced in a study of shared clonotypes between healthy human individuals. Repertoires were generated with immunoSEQ multiplex PCR, while TCRdb's copy carries only in-frame clones and drops some. The sample yields 2 million to 2.5 million clones, roughly 93% seen once. What was sequenced was naive CD4+ T cells from PBMCs. Subset in this sample: CD45RA+ positively selected. These receptors were taken from a man in his late teens or twenties in good health. Some clones in this sample may be carry-over from other donors' samples.

V gene TRBV11-3 combines with J gene TRBJ2-1; D is uncertain. Trimming took 8 bases from V and 0 from J, leaving 5 bases between them. Germline CDR1 SGHNT, CDR2 YENEEA. The CDR3 is 12 amino acids. The DNA of the CDR3 is TGTGCCAGCGGGGTCTCCTACAATGAGCAGTTCTTC. Translated, it gives CASGVSYNEQFF.

The chain combines TRBV5-1 with TRBJ2-7; 9 bases are shared with TRBD2. CDR1 and CDR2 (germline): SGHRS, YFSETQ. CDR3 length: 15 amino acids. V shed 1 base, J shed 3 bases, and the junction held 5 bases outside the gene matches. CDR3 sequence reads: CASSLLASGVYEQYF. The CDR3 bases are TGCGCCAGCAGCTTGTTGGCTAGCGGGGTCTACGAGCAGTACTTC.

The chain links TRBV6-1 to TRBJ2-7, with 10 bases fitting TRBD2. V trimming: 4 bases; J trimming: 1 base; junction bases outside the gene matches: 10. Germline-derived CDR1 and CDR2 are MNHNS and SASEGT. The CDR3 is 17 residues long. The CDR3 sequence: CASSARPGLASSYEQYF. The CDR3 DNA follows: TGTGCCAGCAGTGCACGCCCGGGACTAGCGTCTTCCTACGAGCAGTACTTC.

The chain has TRBV19 and TRBJ1-2; tentative D call: TRBD1 (6 bases). This CDR3 comprises 15 residues. V lost 7 bases, J lost 0 bases, and 15 bases lay in between. Germline V gene data show CDR1 as LNHDA and CDR2 as SQIVND (reference sequence). CDR3 protein: CASNPGAAPNYGYTF. The CDR3, as DNA: TGTGCCAGTAACCCGGGGGCTGCTCCTAACTATGGCTACACCTTC. The variable domain in full, completed from reference TRBV19 and TRBJ1-2, reads DGGITQSPKYLFRKEGQNVTLSCEQNLNHDAMYWYRQDPGQGLRLIYYSQIVNDFQKGDIAEGYSVSREKKESFPLTVTSAQKNPTAFYLCASNPGAAPNYGYTFGSGTRLTVV.

The V call is TRBV10-3, the J call TRBJ2-1, with D perhaps matching TRBD1 (5 bases). V was shortened by 6 bases and J by 8 bases, with 8 bases between the two germline ends. The CDR3 runs to 11 residues. Germline CDR1 is ENHRY and CDR2 is SYGVKD. The CDR3 loop is CAIRSRDEQFF. The CDR3 DNA reads TGTGCCATCAGGTCCAGGGATGAGCAGTTCTTC.

This sequence joins TRBV28 and TRBJ2-2; 13 bases agree with TRBD2. V gave up 3 bases and J gave up 9 bases; unmatched junction bases: 7. CDR1 and CDR2 (germline): MDHEN, SYDVKM. The CDR3 is 16 residues long. As DNA, the CDR3 is TGTGCCAGCAGTTTGGGGGAGACTAGCGGGAGGAGGGAGCTGTTTTTT. This sequence encodes CASSLGETSGRRELFF.

This chain connects TRBV9 to TRBJ2-7, with 12 nucleotides matching TRBD2. The CDR3 runs to 16 residues. Germline trimming cut 4 bases from V and 5 bases from J; bases unmatched to any gene: 10. Germline values: CDR1 SGDLS, CDR2 YYNGEE. CDR3 coding DNA: TGTGCCAGCAGCTCAGGACTAGCGGGACCAGCCGACGAGCAGTACTTC. Translation: CASSSGLAGPADEQYF. The variable domain in full, with the rest retrieved from reference TRBV9 and TRBJ2-7, is DSGVTQTPKHLITATGQRVTLRCSPRSGDLSVYWYQQSLDQGLQFLIQYYNGEERAKGNILERFSAQQFPDLHSELNLSSLELGDSALYFCASSSGLAGPADEQYFGPGTRLTVT.

This clone has a single count. The genes are TRBV28 and TRBJ2-1, with 9 bases that match TRBD2. The CDR3 is 16 amino acids. V dropped 5 bases and J dropped 0; count of bases not matched to a gene: 5. Germline V CDR1 and CDR2: MDHEN, SYDVKM. The CDR3 sequence: CASSRLAGSSYNEQFF. The CDR3 DNA follows: TGTGCCAGCAGTAGGCTAGCGGGAAGCTCCTACAATGAGCAGTTCTTC.

In the case of this clone: The sample has other DNA sequences that encode this CDR3 too. The rearrangement joins TRBV5-1 to TRBJ2-1; TRBD2 matches 14 bases. Trimming cost V 4 bases and J 9 bases; bases outside gene matches: 6. The CDR3 totals 15 residues. CDR1 and CDR2 (germline): SGHRS, YFSETQ. The CDR3 DNA is TGCGCCAGCAGCCCCGGGACTAGCGGGAGTGGTGAGCAGTTCTTC. As protein: CASSPGTSGSGEQFF.

This chain links TRBV28 with TRBJ2-5, with 9 bases fitting TRBD1. The CDR3 length is 15 residues. With V trimmed by 5 bases and J by 5 bases, 9 bases remained unmatched. The germline V gene encodes CDR1 MDHEN and CDR2 SYDVKM. The CDR3 reads CASSPRTGAEETQYF. The CDR3 DNA is TGTGCCAGCAGTCCGAGGACAGGGGCCGAGGAGACCCAGTACTTC.

This clone is a singleton in its sample. The rearrangement joins TRBV7-8 to TRBJ2-1; no definite D call. CDR3 length: 12 amino acids. V lost 5 bases to trimming and J lost 7 bases, with 9 bases between them. CDR1 is SGHVS, CDR2 FQNEAQ, per germline. CDR3 in amino acids: CASSAPANEQFF. CDR3 nucleotides: TGTGCCAGCAGCGCCCCAGCGAATGAGCAGTTCTTC.

The gene calls are TRBV5-4 and TRBJ1-1, with D perhaps TRBD1 (5 bases). This CDR3 is built from 18 residues. V was clipped by 0 bases and J by 4 bases, with 22 bases between them. Germline V gene lookup returns CDR1 SGHNT and CDR2 YYREEE (reference sequence). The CDR3 sequence: CASSLGVFQQGRSTEAFF. The CDR3 DNA is TGTGCCAGCAGCTTGGGGGTTTTCCAGCAGGGTCGGAGCACTGAAGCTTTCTTT.

The V call is TRBV18, the J call TRBJ2-7; 8 nucleotides agree with TRBD2. The germline CDR1 and CDR2 sequences are KGHSH and LQKENI. After removal of 6 bases from V and 4 bases from J, the junction contained 11 bases not matched to a gene. This CDR3 spans 15 amino acids. The CDR3 region is CASSPVVGTSYEQYF. CDR3 DNA: TGTGCCAGCTCCCCCGTAGTTGGGACTAGTTACGAGCAGTACTTC.

The J gene is TRBJ1-1, the V gene TRBV2, with D perhaps matching TRBD1 (5 bases). This CDR3 is built from 16 residues. Between the trimmed V and J ends, which lost 7 bases and 4 bases, there was a span of 22 bases. The germline CDR1 and CDR2 sequences are SNHLY and FYNNEI. The CDR3 region has the DNA TGTGCCAGCACCTCAGGTTTGGGGCGGGGTAGCACTGAAGCTTTCTTT. Its translation: CASTSGLGRGSTEAFF.

The chain joins TRBV28 to TRBJ2-5; the D is unclear. The J call may be wrong; the DNA end is better matched by TRBJ2-7. Germline CDR1 MDHEN, CDR2 SYDVKM. The CDR3 length is 14 residues. As DNA, the CDR3 is TGTGCCAGCAGCCCAGCAGCTCTCACCTACGAGCAGTACTTC. Residues: CASSPAALTYEQYF.

The genes are TRBV30 and TRBJ1-3; no clear D gene. CDR3 length equals 14 residues. Trimming pared 0 bases from V and 0 bases from J, leaving 6 bases between. Germline V gene lookup returns CDR1 GTSNPN and CDR2 SVGIG (reference sequence). The CDR3 DNA reads as TGTGCCTGGAGTGTTAGTATCTCTGGAAACACCATATATTTT. Protein sequence: CAWSVSISGNTIYF.

The genes are TRBV2 and TRBJ2-7; the match to TRBD1 covers 8 bases. The length of the CDR3 is 14 residues. Trimming removed 2 bases from V and 6 bases from J; junction bases left unmatched: 6. Germline V gene sequence: CDR1 SNHLY, CDR2 FYNNEI. In DNA form, the CDR3 reads TGTGCCAGCAGTGAATCGGGCAGGGGGCGCGAGCAGTACTTC. Amino acid sequence: CASSESGRGREQYF.

This clone came up once. This chain connects TRBV9 to TRBJ2-7, with TRBD2 matching 11 bases. Trimming took 2 bases from V and 1 from J; bases not matched to a gene: 14. Germline V gives CDR1 SGDLS, CDR2 YYNGEE. The CDR3 spans 19 residues. CDR3 nucleotide sequence: TGTGCCAGCAGCGTCCCCCCCCCTGAGGGGACTAGCGGTTCCTACGAGCAGTACTTC. Translating it yields CASSVPPPEGTSGSYEQYF.

J is TRBJ2-1 and V is TRBV5-1; D may be TRBD1 or TRBD2 (5 bases each). The CDR3 contains 14 residues. V lost 4 bases, J lost 4 bases, and 12 bases lay in between. Germline V lookup: CDR1 SGHRS, CDR2 YFSETQ. The DNA for the CDR3 is TGCGCCAGCAGCCCAAGAGGGGATTACAATGAGCAGTTCTTC. Its translation is CASSPRGDYNEQFF.

This clone was counted between two and nine times. Germline is not matched at one junction end, which may reflect a read error. The rearrangement joins TRBV5-1 to TRBJ1-1; a possible D gene is TRBD1 (5 bases). The CDR3 loop spans 15 amino acids. Germline assignment: CDR1 SGHRS and CDR2 YFSETQ. The CDR3 protein is CASTLGGQGNTEAFF. The CDR3 coding sequence is TGCGCCAGCACCTTGGGTGGGCAGGGCAACACTGAAGCTTTCTTT. The variable domain in full, completed from reference TRBV5-1 and TRBJ1-1, reads KAGVTQTPRYLIKTRGQQVTLSCSPISGHRSVSWYQQTPGQGLQFLFEYFSETQRNKGNFPGRFSGRQFSNSRSEMNVSTLELGDSALYLCASTLGGQGNTEAFFGQGTRLTVV.

The chain carries TRBV6-1 and TRBJ2-3, with TRBD1 matching 8 bases. Germline lookup yields CDR1 MNHNS and CDR2 SASEGT. CDR3 length: 14 residues. J was trimmed by 7 bases and V by 7 bases; bases with no gene match: 10. The CDR3 loop is CASTRTGNVNTQYF. DNA for the CDR3: TGTGCCAGCACCCGGACAGGGAACGTTAATACGCAGTATTTT.

The rearrangement joins TRBV28 to TRBJ2-1; TRBD1 is a possible D gene (6 bases). The germline gives CDR1 MDHEN, CDR2 SYDVKM. The CDR3 totals 14 residues. Trimming left V 8 bases short and J 3 bases short, with 14 bases between. The DNA for the CDR3 is TGTGCCAGCGAGGGGGTCCCCTTCTACAATGAGCAGTTCTTC. Translating gives CASEGVPFYNEQFF.

A word on this clone: Other DNA sequences of this sample code for an identical CDR3. The chain uses TRBV5-1 and TRBJ2-3; 14 bases map to TRBD2. The CDR3 runs to 15 residues. Germline CDR1 and CDR2: SGHRS and YFSETQ. The J segment lost 4 bases and the V segment lost 3 bases, leaving 1 base of the junction unmatched. CDR3 in amino acids: CASSSGLAGADTQYF. The CDR3 DNA reads as TGCGCCAGCAGCTCGGGACTAGCGGGAGCAGATACGCAGTATTTT.

The chain couples TRBV18 to TRBJ1-5; the D gene is possibly TRBD1 (5 bases). This CDR3 comprises 15 residues. Trimming cost V 3 bases and J 2 bases, with 11 bases left between them. CDR1 and CDR2 from the germline V gene are KGHSH and LQKENI. CDR3 sequence: CASSPNRMGNQPQHF. CDR3 nucleotide sequence: TGTGCCAGCTCACCCAACAGGATGGGCAATCAGCCCCAGCATTTT.

The chain has TRBV6-5 and TRBJ2-3; perhaps TRBD2 as D (5 bases). Per germline, CDR1 MNHEY and CDR2 SVGAGI. Trimming removed 8 bases from V and 0 bases from J, with 15 bases in between. CDR3 length: 15 amino acids. DNA of the CDR3: TGTGCCAGCCTCCGACGAGGCGGGAGCACAGATACGCAGTATTTT. Translation gives CASLRRGGSTDTQYF.

This chain joins TRBV5-1 and TRBJ1-1, with 8 bases identical to TRBD1. This CDR3 spans 15 amino acids. V dropped 4 bases and J dropped 3; count of bases not matched to a gene: 8. The germline V gene encodes CDR1 SGHRS and CDR2 YFSETQ. The CDR3 spells CASSAAPTGDTEAFF. DNA of the CDR3: TGCGCCAGCAGCGCCGCGCCGACAGGGGACACTGAAGCTTTCTTT.

This chain joins TRBV5-4 and TRBJ2-5; a possible D gene is TRBD2 (6 bases). CDR1 is SGHNT, CDR2 YYREEE, per germline (reference sequence). The CDR3 has 17 residues. Trimming took 4 bases from V and 3 from J, leaving 22 bases between them. CDR3 sequence: CASSLTGGRKGKETQYF. CDR3 DNA sequence: TGTGCCAGCAGCCTTACTGGAGGGAGGAAGGGAAAAGAGACCCAGTACTTC.

The V and J genes are TRBV4-3 and TRBJ1-3, with D possibly TRBD1 on 6 matching bases. Deletions cut 1 base from V and 4 bases from J, with 11 bases between. CDR3 length: 15 residues. CDR1 LGHNA and CDR2 YSLEER come from the germline V gene. The CDR3 loop reads CASSQVTGTGNTIYF. The CDR3 DNA reads TGCGCCAGCAGCCAAGTTACAGGGACCGGAAACACCATATATTTT.

A single count supports this clone. Other nucleotide sequences in the sample specify the same CDR3. The chain joins TRBV5-1 to TRBJ2-1; TRBD1 aligns across 9 bases. Losses at the gene ends were 2 bases for V and 3 bases for J; bases not matched to a gene: 3. Per germline, CDR1 SGHRS and CDR2 YFSETQ. The length of the CDR3 is 15 residues. The CDR3 DNA is TGCGCCAGCAGCTTAGACAGGGGGGACTACAATGAGCAGTTCTTC. Amino acids: CASSLDRGDYNEQFF.

J is TRBJ2-7 and V is TRBV28; D gene ambiguous. The V and J ends lost 5 bases and 5 bases respectively, with 7 bases between them. Germline V gives CDR1 MDHEN, CDR2 SYDVKM. The CDR3 has 11 residues. CDR3 coding DNA: TGTGCCAGCAGTAGGTCCCACGAGCAGTACTTC. Amino acids: CASSRSHEQYF.

The rearrangement links TRBV6-6 to TRBJ1-5; D is undetermined. The CDR3 contains 15 residues. Trimming pared 0 bases from V and 6 bases from J, leaving 12 bases between. From germline, CDR1 is MNHNY and CDR2 SVGAGI (reference sequence). The CDR3 loop is CASSYSGFVGQPQHF. The CDR3 nucleotides are TGTGCCAGCAGTTACTCAGGGTTCGTGGGTCAGCCCCAGCATTTT.